A single sample is the source of the 13 T cell receptor beta chains below, sequenced in a study of T cells in Graves' hyperthyroidism and ophthalmopathy. Amplified TCR beta CDR3 regions came from RNA transcripts. An initial round of RT-PCR targeting the TCR CDR3 relied on the HTBI primer set. TCRdb called the multiplex PCR reads again in MiXCR, with one record for every CDR3 protein. The table lists 400,000 or so distinct CDR3 sequences, 11% to 15% of them singletons. Sequences were obtained from blood. These receptors all come from a man aged 50 or older with Graves' ophthalmopathy.

This clonotype was found many times. The chain recombines TRBV4-1 with TRBJ2-1, with 9 bases fitting TRBD2. In germline, CDR1 is MGHRA, CDR2 YSYEKL. V was pared by 0 bases and J by 10 bases, with 13 bases of the junction left unmatched. The CDR3 length is 17 residues. The DNA of the CDR3 is TGCGCCAGCAGCCAAGATGGGGGCGGGAGGGCGGTCCGGGAGCAGTTCTTC. Protein product: CASSQDGGGRAVREQFF.

This clonotype was seen only a few times. The rearrangement joins TRBV11-3 to TRBJ1-4, with 7 bases matching TRBD1. Germline V CDR1 and CDR2: SGHNT, YENEEA. V shed 5 bases, J shed 0 bases, and the junction held 3 bases outside the gene matches. The CDR3 has 15 residues. CDR3 region: CASSRGQATNEKLFF. The CDR3 nucleotides read TGTGCCAGCAGCCGTGGACAGGCAACTAATGAAAAACTGTTTTTT.

This clonotype was counted ten times or more. The chain employs TRBV18 and TRBJ2-4, with D maybe TRBD1 (6 bases). The germline V gene encodes CDR1 KGHSH and CDR2 LQKENI. V lost 6 bases, J lost 5 bases, and 8 bases lay in between. The CDR3 contains 12 residues. CDR3 in DNA: TGTGCCAGCTCGTCAGGGGAAAACATTCAGTACTTC. It specifies CASSSGENIQYF.

There are many counts of this clonotype. This sequence joins TRBV28 and TRBJ1-4; D is uncertain. CDR3 length: 15 residues. Trimming left V 7 bases short and J 0 bases short, with 12 bases between. CDR1 and CDR2 from the germline V gene are MDHEN and SYDVKM. CDR3 nucleotides: TGTGCCAGCACTCCCACGGTGGCAACTAATGAAAAACTGTTTTTT. It specifies CASTPTVATNEKLFF.

The chain employs TRBV12-5 and TRBJ2-5; D is tentatively TRBD1 or TRBD2 (5 bases each). CDR3 length: 12 residues. Trimming shortened V by 5 bases and J by 7 bases, and 11 bases separated the two germline ends. Germline-derived CDR1 and CDR2 are LGHNT and FRNRAP. CDR3 DNA: TGTGCTAGTGGTCAGGGTGAGGGGACCCAGTACTTC. Protein: CASGQGEGTQYF. Together with reference TRBV12-5 and TRBJ2-5, the CDR3 gives the full variable domain: DARVTQTPRHKVTEMGQEVTMRCQPILGHNTVFWYRQTMMQGLELLAYFRNRAPLDDSGMPKDRFSAEMPDATLATLKIQPSEPRDSAVYFCASGQGEGTQYFGPGTRLLVL.

The V and J genes are TRBV29-1 and TRBJ1-3; D ambiguous. Germline V CDR1 and CDR2: SQVTM, ANQGSEA. This CDR3 is built from 14 residues. V was pared by 5 bases and J by 0 bases, with 11 bases between. The CDR3 sequence is CSVLVGNSGNTIYF. In DNA form, the CDR3 reads TGCAGCGTTCTCGTCGGTAACTCTGGAAACACCATATATTTT.

This clonotype was seen repeatedly, ten times or more. The rearrangement links TRBV5-1 to TRBJ2-3; 9 bases map to TRBD2. Germline V lookup: CDR1 SGHRS, CDR2 YFSETQ. This CDR3 region has 17 residues. J lost 5 bases, V lost 3 bases, and 13 bases had no gene match. The CDR3 here is CASSSSLAGMVGDTQYF. The CDR3 nucleotides read TGCGCCAGCAGCTCATCTCTAGCGGGGATGGTTGGAGATACGCAGTATTTT.

Regarding this clonotype: A read error may explain this, as a much larger clone is one base away. This rearrangement joins TRBV25-1 to TRBJ2-2; no reliable D call. CDR1 is MGHDK and CDR2 is SYGVNS in the germline V gene. There are 14 residues in the CDR3. V gave up 6 bases and J gave up 1 base, with 9 bases separating them. CDR3 sequence: CASRLSLNTGELFF. The DNA for the CDR3 is TGTGCCAGCAGGTTGTCATTGAACACCGGGGAGCTGTTTTTT. Full variable domain (remainder filled in from reference TRBV25-1 and TRBJ2-2): EADIYQTPRYLVIGTGKKITLECSQTMGHDKMYWYQQDPGMELHLIHYSYGVNSTEKGDLSSESTVSRIRTEHFPLTLESARPSHTSQYLCASRLSLNTGELFFGEGSRLTVL.

This clonotype was observed a handful of times. The V and J genes are TRBV11-2 and TRBJ1-5; TRBD1 is a possible D gene (5 bases). Trimming took 0 bases from V and 9 from J, leaving 21 bases between them. Germline CDR1 SGHAT, CDR2 FQNNGV. This CDR3 contains 17 residues. The CDR3 region is CASSLDRGAKTEWPQHF. CDR3 DNA: TGTGCCAGCAGCTTAGATCGAGGGGCGAAAACGGAATGGCCCCAGCATTTT.

In this sample, this clonotype turned up a few times. The genes are TRBV6-5 and TRBJ1-2; the match to TRBD1 covers 7 bases. In germline, CDR1 is MNHEY, CDR2 SVGAGI. V was clipped by 0 bases and J by 5 bases; unmatched bases: 3. The CDR3 contains 14 residues. The CDR3 here is CASSYSAGGYGYTF. For the CDR3, the DNA is TGTGCCAGCAGTTACTCGGCAGGGGGTTATGGCTACACCTTC.

This clonotype turned up a few times. The chain carries TRBV29-1 and TRBJ2-5; D possibly matches TRBD1 or TRBD2 (5 bases each). Trimming stripped 4 bases from V and 5 bases from J, with 20 bases between. This CDR3 spans 15 amino acids. Germline V gene data show CDR1 as SQVTM and CDR2 as ANQGSEA. Here the CDR3 DNA reads TGCAGCGTTGGCCGGGACGGCTCTCCCGGGGAGACCCAGTACTTC. Translated: CSVGRDGSPGETQYF.

As to this clonotype: This may be a read error, as it is one base from a much larger clone. This rearrangement joins TRBV4-1 to TRBJ1-1; D is ambiguous. The germline gives CDR1 MGHRA, CDR2 YSYEKL. This CDR3 contains 15 residues. V dropped 6 bases and J dropped 4 bases, with 18 bases sitting between them. The CDR3, as DNA: TGCGCCAGCAGTTACATGGCACAGATGAGCACTGAAGCTTTCTTT. It encodes CASSYMAQMSTEAFF.

Points on this clonotype: This clone may be a read error of a much larger clone one base away. The gene calls are TRBV5-1 and TRBJ1-1; 10 bases fit TRBD1. V shed 7 bases, J shed 6 bases, and the junction held 6 bases outside the gene matches. Germline CDR1 reads SGHRS; CDR2 reads YFSETQ. This CDR3 region has 13 residues. The CDR3 region has the DNA TGCGCCAGCGGCTCTGGACAGGGGGCTGAAGCTTTCTTT. It yields the protein CASGSGQGAEAFF.